This T cell receptor (beta chain) was sequenced during a study of graft-versus-host responses after intestinal transplantation (TCRdb year 2021). Broadly, across the study: Multivisceral, liver-intestinal, or isolated intestinal transplants were received by the recipients. After intestinal transplantation, graft-versus-host and host-versus-graft alloreactive T cell clones in the graft, circulation and bone marrow were tracked using bulk TCR-beta CDR3 sequencing. Donor T cell macrochimerism was defined as a peak of at least 4% donor T cells among recipient peripheral blood mononuclear cells. To identify alloreactive clones, pre-transplant mixed lymphocyte reaction products were sequenced and compared with unstimulated pre-transplant donor and recipient T cells. Samples from three later patients were sequenced in-house on an Illumina MiSeq with MiXCR processing rather than by the commercial service. Anti-thymocyte globulin induction was given to all recipients, followed by maintenance tacrolimus and steroids for approximately 3 years. A cohort of 24 intestinal transplant recipients, including one retransplant, was enrolled, and a few patients lacking pretransplant specimens were excluded. What the authors observed across the whole study: The relatively low number and heterogeneity of intestinal transplant patients limited the conclusions. GvH clones were detected in recipient bone marrow, and some appeared earlier in ileal mucosa or blood, consistent with an intestinal mucosal origin. Early after transplant, peak levels of circulating GvH clones were associated with declines in HvG clones. In patients with donor T cell macrochimerism, the allografts had high GvH to HvG T cell clonal ratios.

The V end loses 2 bases and the J end loses 5 bases, and a stretch of 11 bases separates them. CDR1 SGHTA and CDR2 FQGNSA were looked up in the germline V gene. Counted from cysteine to phenylalanine, this CDR3 has 14 amino acids. The retained sequence is limited to the CDR3, 42 bases, with the frame set at the first base. Remarks on this clone: Its antigen is not yet known. No base qualities exist here, and no much larger clone lies one base off it.

According to the study, the label for this sample's time point signals: cells obtained before transplantation from donor or recipient. CD3+CD4+ and CD3+CD8+ populations were FACS-sorted from unstimulated pre-transplant donor and recipient cells taken from spleen or lymph nodes. The library was obtained by the immunoSEQ multiplex PCR assay. For most patients, genomic DNA was isolated using the Qiagen DNeasy Blood and Tissue Kit and was shipped frozen to Adaptive Biotechnologies for TCR sequencing. High-throughput TCR-beta CDR3 sequencing of genomic DNA from most patients was performed by Adaptive Biotechnologies. The original methods were these. TCR sequencing data for some 17 patients were retrieved from Adaptive's ImmunoSEQ software; three other patients were processed with MiXCR and VDJtools. CD4 versus CD8 sorting errors were corrected by removing sequences found in both subsets at a frequency ratio below 5:1. Because the origin of CDR3 nucleotide sequences shared between donor and recipient could not be assigned, those sequences were removed. To be classed as alloreactive, a clone needed at least 2-fold expansion over unstimulated cells and a minimum CFSE-low frequency of 0.002% (template counts) or 0.001% (read counts). Clones were considered mappable if detected in sequenced pre-transplant spleen, lymph node, or MLR CFSE-low populations of the donor or recipient. Cumulative frequency of alloreactive clones was calculated as a percentage of all sequences weighted by copy number. In its TCRdb copy, this immuneACCESS table keeps in-frame sequences only and misses some clones. Where compared with another copy, unresolved V genes explain less than half of these, and the others have no known cause. That table is the source of V, J and clone size, and D and trimming were worked out from the DNA. The sample table shows some 120,000 clones, and 90% are seen once. The ten largest clones add up to about 0.18% of the sample.

The rearrangement combines TRBV7-2 with TRBJ2-3, with no D gene named confidently. The sequencing here drew on unstimulated CD4+ T cells sorted from spleen or lymph node cells, taken before intestinal transplant. This TCR derives from a human donor who received an intestinal transplant. CDR3 protein: CASSLLPRKDTQYF. The sequenced DNA: TGTGCCAGCAGCTTATTGCCTAGAAAAGATACGCAGTATTTT.